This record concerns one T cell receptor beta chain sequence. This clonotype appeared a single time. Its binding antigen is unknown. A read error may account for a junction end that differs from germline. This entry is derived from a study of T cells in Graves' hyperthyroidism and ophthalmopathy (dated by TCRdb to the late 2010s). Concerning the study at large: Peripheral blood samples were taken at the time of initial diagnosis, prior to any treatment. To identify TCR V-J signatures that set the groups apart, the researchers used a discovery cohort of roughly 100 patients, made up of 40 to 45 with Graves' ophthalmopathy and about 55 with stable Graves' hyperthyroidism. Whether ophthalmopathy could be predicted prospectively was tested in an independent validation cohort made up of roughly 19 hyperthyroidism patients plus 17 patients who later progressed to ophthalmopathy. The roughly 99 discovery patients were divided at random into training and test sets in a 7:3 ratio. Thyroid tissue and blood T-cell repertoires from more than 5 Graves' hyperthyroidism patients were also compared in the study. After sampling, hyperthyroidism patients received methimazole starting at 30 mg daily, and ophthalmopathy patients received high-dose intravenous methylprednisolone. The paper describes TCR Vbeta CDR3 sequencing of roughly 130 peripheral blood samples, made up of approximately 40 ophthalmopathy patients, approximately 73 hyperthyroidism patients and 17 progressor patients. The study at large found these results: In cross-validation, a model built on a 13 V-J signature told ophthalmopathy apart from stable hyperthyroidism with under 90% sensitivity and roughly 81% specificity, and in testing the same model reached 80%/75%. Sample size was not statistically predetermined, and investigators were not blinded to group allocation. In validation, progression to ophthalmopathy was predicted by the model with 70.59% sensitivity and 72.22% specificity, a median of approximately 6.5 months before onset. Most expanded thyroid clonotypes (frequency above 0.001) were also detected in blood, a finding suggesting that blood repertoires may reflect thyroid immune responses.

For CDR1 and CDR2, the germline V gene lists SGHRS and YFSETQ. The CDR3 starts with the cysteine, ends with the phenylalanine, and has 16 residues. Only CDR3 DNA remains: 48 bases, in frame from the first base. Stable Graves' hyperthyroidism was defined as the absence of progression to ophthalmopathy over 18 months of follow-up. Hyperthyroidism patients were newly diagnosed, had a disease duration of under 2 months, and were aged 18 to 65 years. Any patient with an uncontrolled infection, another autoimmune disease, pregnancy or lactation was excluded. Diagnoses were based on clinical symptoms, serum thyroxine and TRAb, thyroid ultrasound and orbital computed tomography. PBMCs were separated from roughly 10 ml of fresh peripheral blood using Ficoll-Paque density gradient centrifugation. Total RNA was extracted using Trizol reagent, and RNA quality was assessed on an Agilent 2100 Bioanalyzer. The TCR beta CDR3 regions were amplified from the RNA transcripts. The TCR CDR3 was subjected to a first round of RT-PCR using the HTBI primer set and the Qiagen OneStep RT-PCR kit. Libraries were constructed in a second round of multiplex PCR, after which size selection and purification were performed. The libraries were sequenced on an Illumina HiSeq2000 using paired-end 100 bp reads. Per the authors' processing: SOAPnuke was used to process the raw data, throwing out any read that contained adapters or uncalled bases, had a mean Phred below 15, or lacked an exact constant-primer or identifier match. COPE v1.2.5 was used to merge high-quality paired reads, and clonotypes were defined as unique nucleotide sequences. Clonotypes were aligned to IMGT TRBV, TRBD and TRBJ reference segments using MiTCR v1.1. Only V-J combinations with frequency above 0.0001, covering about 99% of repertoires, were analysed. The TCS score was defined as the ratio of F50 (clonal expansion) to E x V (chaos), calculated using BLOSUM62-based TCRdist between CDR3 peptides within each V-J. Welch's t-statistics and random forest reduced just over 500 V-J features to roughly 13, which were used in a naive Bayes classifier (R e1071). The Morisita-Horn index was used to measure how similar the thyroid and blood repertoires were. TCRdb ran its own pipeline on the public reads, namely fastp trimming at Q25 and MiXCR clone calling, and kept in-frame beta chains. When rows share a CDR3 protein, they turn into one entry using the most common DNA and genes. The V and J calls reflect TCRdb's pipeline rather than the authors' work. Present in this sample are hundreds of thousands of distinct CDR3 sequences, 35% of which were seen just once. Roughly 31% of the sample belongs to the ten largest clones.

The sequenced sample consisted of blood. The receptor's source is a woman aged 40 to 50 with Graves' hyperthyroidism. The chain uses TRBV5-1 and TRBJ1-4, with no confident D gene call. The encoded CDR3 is CASSEGLEEFGEKLFF. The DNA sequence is TGTGCCAGCAGTGAAGGTTTGGAGGAGTTCGGGGAAAAACTGTTTTTT.